A selection of T cell receptor beta chains follows, all from one sample in a study of identical twins. TCRdb reprocessed the 5' RACE reads with MiXCR, giving one entry per CDR3 protein. Here the sample spans hundreds of thousands of distinct CDR3 sequences, around 6% being singletons. Material for sequencing was naive T cells sorted from blood. These receptors were taken from a man between 18 and 35 years old in good health. The CDR3 runs from the conserved cysteine through the conserved F or W. A D gene is named only where the DNA matches it firmly. For some rows the clone size is stated as once, few or many, or as a class when expanded; others skip it.

D gene,J gene,V gene,clone size,CDR3 protein,CDR3 DNA
NA,TRBJ2-7,TRBV11-1,many,CASSLVGPRSQVVRYEQYF,TGTGCCAGCAGCTTAGTGGGGCCGAGGTCGCAGGTCGTCCGCTACGAGCAGTACTTC
TRBD2,TRBJ2-3,TRBV11-2,NA,CASSLYSVSGGRTDTQYF,TGTGCCAGCAGCTTATATTCGGTATCGGGAGGTCGCACAGATACGCAGTATTTT
NA,TRBJ1-1,TRBV5-5,NA,CASSPRTALRDTEAFF,TGTGCCAGCAGCCCCCGGACAGCTTTACGGGACACTGAAGCTTTCTTT
NA,TRBJ2-1,TRBV7-2,NA,CASSSHGRKKQFF,TGTGCCAGCAGCTCCCACGGACGTAAAAAGCAGTTCTTC
TRBD2,TRBJ2-1,TRBV10-3,many,CAISETGLAGNEQFF,TGTGCCATCAGTGAGACGGGACTAGCCGGAAATGAGCAGTTCTTC
TRBD2,TRBJ2-2,TRBV12-3/TRBV12-4,many,CASSLRRERGGELFF,TGTGCCAGCAGTTTAAGGCGGGAGAGGGGCGGGGAGCTGTTTTTT
NA,TRBJ1-1,TRBV12-3/TRBV12-4,NA,CASSGWKGAFF,TGTGCCAGTTCAGGGTGGAAGGGAGCTTTCTTT
NA,TRBJ2-7,TRBV24-1,few,CATSAGGSYEQYF,TGTGCCACCAGTGCTGGGGGCTCCTACGAGCAGTACTTC
NA,TRBJ2-2,TRBV25-1,NA,CASSEFSTGELFF,TGTGCCAGCAGTGAATTCAGTACCGGGGAGCTGTTTTTT
NA,TRBJ2-3,TRBV6-4,NA,CASRSDVSLTDTQYF,TGTGCCAGCAGAAGCGACGTGTCCCTCACAGATACGCAGTATTTT
TRBD2,TRBJ2-3,TRBV5-5,few,CASSLGWLAGAGDTQYF,TGTGCCAGCAGCTTGGGGTGGCTAGCGGGAGCCGGAGATACGCAGTATTTT
NA,TRBJ1-2,TRBV29-1,many,CSVVGGGYGYTF,TGCAGCGTTGTAGGGGGTGGCTATGGCTACACCTTC
TRBD2,TRBJ2-2,TRBV15,many,CATSRAGGLTGELFF,TGTGCCACCAGCAGAGCGGGAGGGCTTACCGGGGAGCTGTTTTTT
NA,TRBJ2-3,TRBV6-1,many,CASSRLGPPSTDTQYF,TGTGCCAGCAGTCGCTTGGGACCGCCTAGCACAGATACGCAGTATTTT
TRBD1,TRBJ1-5,TRBV28,NA,CASTPGGASNQPQHF,TGTGCCAGCACCCCAGGGGGGGCGAGCAATCAGCCCCAGCATTTT
NA,TRBJ1-1,TRBV2,NA,CASSDRDRGGPEAFF,TGTGCCAGCAGTGACCGAGACCGCGGGGGCCCTGAAGCTTTCTTT
TRBD1,TRBJ1-4,TRBV5-1,few,CASSSPVGQGWEKLFF,TGCGCCAGCAGCTCGCCGGTGGGACAGGGTTGGGAAAAACTGTTTTTT
NA,TRBJ2-1,TRBV4-3,many,CASSQDQKGGEQFF,TGCGCCAGCAGCCAAGATCAAAAGGGGGGTGAGCAGTTCTTC
NA,TRBJ2-2,TRBV6-1,few,CASRGRPNAGELFF,TGTGCCAGCCGTGGTCGGCCGAACGCCGGGGAGCTGTTTTTT
NA,TRBJ1-5,TRBV12-3/TRBV12-4,many,CASSHRFDQPQHF,TGTGCCAGCAGCCACCGCTTTGATCAGCCCCAGCATTTT
TRBD2,TRBJ2-1,TRBV12-3/TRBV12-4,few,CASSSGLAGVANEQFF,TGTGCCAGCAGTTCCGGACTAGCGGGAGTAGCCAATGAGCAGTTCTTC
TRBD2,TRBJ2-1,TRBV11-3,many,CASSSGRNDNEQFF,TGTGCCAGCAGCAGCGGGAGGAACGACAATGAGCAGTTCTTC